These 13 T cell receptor beta chains were all obtained from the same sample, sequenced in a study of molecular identifiers for immune sequencing clone quantification. TCRdb itself ran the PCR reads through MiXCR, one entry per CDR3 protein. The sample lists around 320,000 distinct CDR3 sequences; 24% were seen once. Material: naive CD8+ T cells from blood, with Jurkat cell RNA spiked in. Subset of the sample: FACS-sorted CD8+CD4-CCR7+CD45RA+ naive T cells. Receptors originate from a human donor in good health. Some libraries in this study had Jurkat cell RNA spiked in.

This clonotype was counted many times. J is TRBJ2-1 and V is TRBV5-6, with D perhaps TRBD1 (5 bases). V was trimmed by 4 bases and J by 8 bases, leaving 7 bases between them. The germline V gene encodes CDR1 SGHDT and CDR2 YYEEEE. The CDR3 covers 11 residues. CDR3 in DNA: TGTGCCAGCAGCAGGGGTCATGAGCAGTTCTTC. The encoded protein is CASSRGHEQFF.

This clonotype was counted at least ten times. The gene calls are TRBV6-5 and TRBJ2-5; 9 nucleotides line up with TRBD1. The CDR3 extends over 14 amino acids. Per germline, CDR1 MNHEY and CDR2 SVGAGI. With V trimmed by 2 bases and J by 4 bases, 2 bases remained unmatched. The CDR3 DNA reads as TGTGCCAGCAGTTACGGGACAGGGCTAGAGACCCAGTACTTC. Encoded protein: CASSYGTGLETQYF.

The rearrangement joins TRBV4-3 to TRBJ2-3, with 10 bases fitting TRBD2. Germline V CDR1 and CDR2: LGHNA, YSLEER. The CDR3 runs to 16 residues. J lost 4 bases, V lost 0 bases, and 4 bases had no gene match. The CDR3 nucleotides read TGCGCCAGCAGCCAAGACGCTAGCGGGAGCCCAGATACGCAGTATTTT. It codes for CASSQDASGSPDTQYF.

As for this clonotype: Since a much larger clone is just one base distant, this may be a read error. The chain combines TRBV5-3 with TRBJ2-7; no clear D. TRBV5-3 is labeled an ORF, and its function is uncertain. The CDR3 length is 12 residues. Here the CDR3 reads CASSCAGYEQYF. The CDR3 coding sequence is TGTGCCAGCAGCTGTGCAGGCTACGAGCAGTACTTC.

This clonotype was seen more than once but under ten times. The chain couples TRBV14 to TRBJ2-7; TRBD1 might be the D (6 bases). Trimming took 1 base from V and 3 from J, leaving 13 bases between them. The CDR3 extends over 15 amino acids. In germline, CDR1 is SGHDN, CDR2 FVKESK. Here the CDR3 reads CASSQATGLFYEQYF. CDR3 nucleotide sequence: TGTGCCAGCAGCCAAGCAACAGGGCTGTTCTACGAGCAGTACTTC.

In this sample, this clonotype turned up many times. The chain combines TRBV6-2 or TRBV6-3 with TRBJ1-4; D not resolved. Trimming removed 11 bases at V and 8 bases at J, with 15 bases between. CDR1 and CDR2 from the germline V gene are MNHEY and SVGEGT. The CDR3 runs 12 residues. The CDR3 DNA reads as TGTGCCTCACGACGGGAACCCGAAAAACTGTTTTTT. Protein sequence: CASRREPEKLFF.

This clonotype was seen at least ten times. The chain employs TRBV7-6 and TRBJ2-5; D is uncertain. The germline V and J ends were trimmed by 0 bases and 0 bases, with 14 bases remaining between them. CDR3 length: 17 amino acids. Germline V gene sequence: CDR1 SGHVS, CDR2 FNYEAQ. The CDR3 coding sequence is TGTGCCAGCAGCTTAGCGGCTGCCCAGGTCTACCAAGAGACCCAGTACTTC. Amino acids: CASSLAAAQVYQETQYF.

Ten or more counts support this clonotype. The chain joins TRBV7-6 to TRBJ2-3; 8 bases fit TRBD1. CDR1 and CDR2 from the germline V gene are SGHVS and FNYEAQ. After removal of 1 base from V and 1 base from J, the junction contained 7 bases not matched to a gene. The CDR3 extends over 17 amino acids. CDR3 protein: CASSLVDATGGTDTQYF. The CDR3 region has the DNA TGTGCCAGCAGCTTAGTCGACGCGACAGGGGGCACAGATACGCAGTATTTT.

This clonotype was detected only a few times. This sequence joins TRBV6-2 or TRBV6-3 and TRBJ1-1, with a weak D call TRBD1 (5 bases). Trimming left V 6 bases short and J 6 bases short, with 17 bases between. CDR3 length equals 14 residues. Germline values: CDR1 MNHEY, CDR2 SVGEGT. The CDR3 coding sequence is TGTGCCAGCAGCTACGGGGGGGTATCGGCTGAAGCTTTCTTT. Its protein is CASSYGGVSAEAFF.

This clonotype was counted at least ten times. This chain uses TRBV29-1 with TRBJ2-1; 7 bases align to TRBD1. J lost 4 bases, V lost 5 bases, and 11 bases had no gene match. The length of the CDR3 is 15 residues. CDR1 and CDR2 from the germline V gene are SQVTM and ANQGSEA. CDR3 residues: CSVSFDRDPYNEQFF. CDR3 nucleotide sequence: TGCAGCGTTAGCTTCGACAGGGATCCGTACAATGAGCAGTTCTTC.

The chain uses TRBV12-3 or TRBV12-4 and TRBJ2-7; D is unresolved. This CDR3 region has 12 residues. Trimming cost V 2 bases and J 7 bases, with 9 bases left between them. In DNA form, the CDR3 reads TGTGCCAGCAGTTTAAATAGTATAGAGCAGTACTTC. Its protein is CASSLNSIEQYF.

There are a few counts of this clonotype. V is TRBV30 and J is TRBJ2-7; D is undetermined. CDR1 is GTSNPN, CDR2 SVGIG, per germline (reference sequence). The CDR3 is 13 residues long. Deletions cut 2 bases from V and 4 bases from J, with 12 bases between. The DNA of the CDR3 is TGTGCCTGGAGTCTACCATATTCTTACGAGCAGTACTTC. Its protein product is CAWSLPYSYEQYF.

Many counts were recorded for this clonotype. The V call is TRBV20-1, the J call TRBJ1-1; weak D call: TRBD1 (6 bases). The CDR3 totals 13 residues. Germline CDR1 and CDR2: DFQATT and SNEGSKA (reference sequence). Trimming took 4 bases from V and 5 from J, leaving 14 bases between them. The CDR3 nucleotides are TGCAGTGCTAAACCCAGGGGTCGAACTGAAGCTTTCTTT. It encodes CSAKPRGRTEAFF.